The sample holds many counts of the clone carrying this T cell receptor (beta chain). Its antigen is undetermined. The data originate from a study of molecular identifiers for immune sequencing clone quantification. Study conclusions and caveats: Clones above 20 RNA copies held over 98% of effector molecules, under 1% in naive cells. Amid one million naive cells, spiked Jurkat TCR RNA from one cell was reportedly still detectable.

Sorting captured naive CD8 T cells as CD8+CD4-CCR7+CD45RA+. Both previously described methods and listed TCR primers were employed to make bulk TCR libraries. TCRdb re-derived calls from the PCR reads in MiXCR, one entry per CDR3 protein. The data hold around 470,000 distinct CDR3 sequences, with about 25% observed a single time. With 5 bases removed from V and 2 bases from J, the gap between germline ends came to 23 bases. The CDR3 sequence is 18 residues long. From germline, CDR1 is MNHEY and CDR2 SMNVEV (reference sequence). This clonotype was sampled from a human donor in good health. Some libraries in this study had Jurkat cell RNA spiked in. Source material: naive CD8+ T cells from blood, with Jurkat cell RNA spiked in. Subset meaning: FACS-sorted CD8+CD4-CCR7+CD45RA+ naive T cells. The chain has TRBV27 and TRBJ2-3; TRBD1 might be the D (6 bases). In nucleotides, the CDR3 is TGTGCCAGCAGTCCGCTAACCCCTCTTGGGGGCCCCACAGATACGCAGTATTTT. Translated: CASSPLTPLGGPTDTQYF.